This T cell receptor (beta chain) emerged from a study of cytomegalovirus exposure and HLA in healthy donors. Points from the study as a whole: A previous analysis found most TCR beta V segments productive roughly 87% or roughly 30% of the time. Later analysis suggested most CMV-associated TCR beta chains were HLA-restricted. An analysis was carried out at a later point. It showed that HLA-associated TCR beta chains were more clonally expanded than equally common non-associated chains.

The PCR had 60 Vbeta and 13 Jbeta primers. Repertoires were generated with immunoSEQ multiplex PCR, while TCRdb's copy carries only in-frame clones and drops some. Of around 130,000 clones detected, 84% appear once; the ten largest clones hold under 3%. This clone was observed a few times. Its antigen is unidentified. The CDR3 length is 17 residues. Germline V gives CDR1 MGHDK, CDR2 SYGVNS. Trimming at V came to 7 bases and at J to 3 bases, leaving 16 bases not matched to a gene. Each donor was healthy, and each was a bone marrow donor. This TCR derives from a woman aged 18-29 years in good health and CMV-seropositive. The genes are TRBV25-1 and TRBJ2-5; 8 positions match TRBD2. Sequenced sample: PBMCs. CDR3 amino acids: CASIELGGGGGKETQYF. The CDR3 bases are TGTGCCAGCATAGAGTTAGGGGGTGGCGGGGGGAAAGAGACCCAGTACTTC.